These T cell receptor beta chains were read from a single sample in a study of T-cell reconstitution after alpha-beta-depleted transplantation in children. Each CDR3 protein gets one entry after TCRdb re-called the PCR reads with MiXCR. This sample has about 410,000 distinct CDR3 sequences, with around 21% found just once. This material consisted of PBMCs from the stem cell graft donor, taken from the stem cell graft. These receptors were obtained from a human donor who donated a stem cell graft to a child with acute myeloid leukemia. The CDR3 runs from the conserved cysteine through the conserved F or W. The D gene is left open where the match is weak. Size tells how often a clone was seen (once, few, many) or the class of an expanded clone, and some rows leave it out.

cdr3_length: 16
j_call: TRBJ2-3
v_call: TRBV4-1
clone_size: few
d_call: -
cdr3_nt: TGCGCCAGCAGCCAAGGAGGCGGGATCGGTAAAGATACGCAGTATTTT
cdr3_aa: CASSQGGGIGKDTQYF

cdr3_length: 14
j_call: TRBJ2-7
v_call: TRBV20-1
clone_size: many
d_call: -
cdr3_nt: TGCAGTGCAGCCCCCGAAGTGACCTCCTACGAGCAGTACTTC
cdr3_aa: CSAAPEVTSYEQYF

cdr3_length: 16
j_call: TRBJ2-3
v_call: TRBV5-1
clone_size: -
d_call: TRBD2
cdr3_nt: TGCGCCAGCAATGAGGTAGCGGGAGGTCCGGGGGATACGCAGTATTTT
cdr3_aa: CASNEVAGGPGDTQYF

cdr3_length: 15
j_call: TRBJ2-1
v_call: TRBV28
clone_size: -
d_call: -
cdr3_nt: TGTGCCAGCAGTTTACCTCCGCCGTCCTACAATGAGCAGTTCTTC
cdr3_aa: CASSLPPPSYNEQFF

cdr3_length: 15
j_call: TRBJ2-3
v_call: TRBV28
clone_size: few
d_call: TRBD1
cdr3_nt: TGTGCCAGCACGACGTACAGGGGAAGTACAGATACGCAGTATTTT
cdr3_aa: CASTTYRGSTDTQYF

cdr3_length: 14
j_call: TRBJ2-3
v_call: TRBV20-1
clone_size: few
d_call: TRBD2
cdr3_nt: TGCGGCACGGCTAGCGGGAGTGTTGGAGATACGCAGTATTTT
cdr3_aa: CGTASGSVGDTQYF

cdr3_length: 14
j_call: TRBJ1-1
v_call: TRBV4-1
clone_size: few
d_call: -
cdr3_nt: TGCGCCAGCAGCCAAGATTCACCGTACACTGAAGCTTTCTTT
cdr3_aa: CASSQDSPYTEAFF

cdr3_length: 13
j_call: TRBJ2-2
v_call: TRBV12-3/TRBV12-4
clone_size: few
d_call: -
cdr3_nt: TGTGCCAGCGGGATCGCTACCCCCGGGGAGCTGTTTTTT
cdr3_aa: CASGIATPGELFF

cdr3_length: 14
j_call: TRBJ2-1
v_call: TRBV7-3
clone_size: few
d_call: -
cdr3_nt: TGTGCCAGCAGCTTCGCGTCTTCATACAATGAGCAGTTCTTC
cdr3_aa: CASSFASSYNEQFF

cdr3_length: 17
j_call: TRBJ2-7
v_call: TRBV9
clone_size: once
d_call: TRBD1
cdr3_nt: TGTGCCAGCAGCGTTACCGGGACAGGGGAGGGGTTCTACGAGCAGTACTTC
cdr3_aa: CASSVTGTGEGFYEQYF

cdr3_length: 13
j_call: TRBJ1-1
v_call: TRBV20-1
clone_size: few
d_call: -
cdr3_nt: TGCAGTGCTAGAGGTCCAGGGGATACTGAAGCTTTCTTT
cdr3_aa: CSARGPGDTEAFF

cdr3_length: 15
j_call: TRBJ2-2
v_call: TRBV28
clone_size: -
d_call: -
cdr3_nt: TGTGCCAGCAGTTTATCGGAGCTTGGCACCGGGGAGCTGTTTTTT
cdr3_aa: CASSLSELGTGELFF

cdr3_length: 13
j_call: TRBJ2-4
v_call: TRBV5-5
clone_size: -
d_call: -
cdr3_nt: TGTGCCAGCAGCTTGGTCCTGGGGTTAGACAAGTACTTC
cdr3_aa: CASSLVLGLDKYF

cdr3_length: 13
j_call: TRBJ2-7
v_call: TRBV29-1
clone_size: many
d_call: -
cdr3_nt: TGCAGCGCGTGCCTGGACGAACTGTCCGAGCAGTACTTC
cdr3_aa: CSACLDELSEQYF

cdr3_length: 12
j_call: TRBJ1-1
v_call: TRBV29-1
clone_size: many
d_call: -
cdr3_nt: TGCAGCGTTGGGATCGAAAACACTGAAGCTTTCTTT
cdr3_aa: CSVGIENTEAFF

cdr3_length: 15
j_call: TRBJ1-1
v_call: TRBV9
clone_size: -
d_call: TRBD1
cdr3_nt: TGTGCCAGCAGCGTTGGGACAGGGGATGTGGGTGAAGCTTTCTTT
cdr3_aa: CASSVGTGDVGEAFF

cdr3_length: 15
j_call: TRBJ1-2
v_call: TRBV20-1
clone_size: few
d_call: TRBD1
cdr3_nt: TGCAGTGCTAGAGACAGGGGGCCTTCTAACTATGGCTACACCTTC
cdr3_aa: CSARDRGPSNYGYTF

cdr3_length: 15
j_call: TRBJ2-1
v_call: TRBV7-9
clone_size: many
d_call: -
cdr3_nt: TGTGCCAGCAGCTCAATGCGTCTATCCATGGGTGAGCAGTTCTTC
cdr3_aa: CASSSMRLSMGEQFF

cdr3_length: 15
j_call: TRBJ2-1
v_call: TRBV20-1
clone_size: -
d_call: -
cdr3_nt: TGCAGTGCTAGAGATACCAGAGGGGTTTGGAATGAGCAGTTCTTC
cdr3_aa: CSARDTRGVWNEQFF

cdr3_length: 13
j_call: TRBJ2-7
v_call: TRBV25-1
clone_size: few
d_call: -
cdr3_nt: TGTGCCGTAGGTAGATCCCTCCCGGGCGAGCAGTACTTC
cdr3_aa: CAVGRSLPGEQYF

cdr3_length: 12
j_call: TRBJ1-2
v_call: TRBV13
clone_size: few
d_call: -
cdr3_nt: TGTGCCAGCAGCTTAGGGTTCTATGGCTACACCTTC
cdr3_aa: CASSLGFYGYTF

cdr3_length: 15
j_call: TRBJ2-2
v_call: TRBV29-1
clone_size: many
d_call: TRBD2
cdr3_nt: TGCAGCGTTGAAGCGGGGACTAGAAACACCGGGGAGCTGTTTTTT
cdr3_aa: CSVEAGTRNTGELFF

cdr3_length: 14
j_call: TRBJ2-7
v_call: TRBV20-1
clone_size: few
d_call: TRBD2
cdr3_nt: TGCAGTGCTAGCAGGACTAGCGGGAGCTACGAGCAGTACTTC
cdr3_aa: CSASRTSGSYEQYF

cdr3_length: 17
j_call: TRBJ2-1
v_call: TRBV20-1
clone_size: -
d_call: TRBD2
cdr3_nt: TGCAGTGCTCTAACTAGCGGGAGGGCCTCTGCTTACAATGAGCAGTTCTTC
cdr3_aa: CSALTSGRASAYNEQFF

cdr3_length: 15
j_call: TRBJ2-2
v_call: TRBV5-4
clone_size: -
d_call: -
cdr3_nt: TGTGCCAGCAGCTTGGGGGACCGCCTCACCGGGGAGCTGTTTTTT
cdr3_aa: CASSLGDRLTGELFF

cdr3_length: 16
j_call: TRBJ2-1
v_call: TRBV5-1
clone_size: -
d_call: -
cdr3_nt: TGCGCCAGCAGCAGAACCGACTTTCTCTCCTACAATGAGCAGTTCTTC
cdr3_aa: CASSRTDFLSYNEQFF

cdr3_length: 13
j_call: TRBJ2-7
v_call: TRBV27
clone_size: few
d_call: -
cdr3_nt: TGTGCCAGCATGGTCGCAGGGACTGGCGAGCAGTACTTC
cdr3_aa: CASMVAGTGEQYF

cdr3_length: 13
j_call: TRBJ2-7
v_call: TRBV10-3
clone_size: -
d_call: -
cdr3_nt: TGTGCCATCAGGCCGGACAGTTTCTACGAGCAGTACTTC
cdr3_aa: CAIRPDSFYEQYF

cdr3_length: 16
j_call: TRBJ2-3
v_call: TRBV4-2
clone_size: -
d_call: TRBD1
cdr3_nt: TGTGCCAGCAGCCTGTCCGGGACAGGGGACACAGATACGCAGTATTTT
cdr3_aa: CASSLSGTGDTDTQYF

cdr3_length: 15
j_call: TRBJ2-7
v_call: TRBV27
clone_size: many
d_call: TRBD2
cdr3_nt: TGTGCCAGCAGTTTAAGGACTAGCGGGACCTACGAGCAGTACTTC
cdr3_aa: CASSLRTSGTYEQYF

cdr3_length: 16
j_call: TRBJ1-3
v_call: TRBV14
clone_size: few
d_call: TRBD1
cdr3_nt: TGTGCCAGCAGCCAAGAAGTGGGGACAGGTGGAAACACCATATATTTT
cdr3_aa: CASSQEVGTGGNTIYF

cdr3_length: 14
j_call: TRBJ2-7
v_call: TRBV29-1
clone_size: many
d_call: -
cdr3_nt: TGCAGCGTTGGCCCAGGCCTCAGCTCCTACGAGCAGTACTTC
cdr3_aa: CSVGPGLSSYEQYF

cdr3_length: 15
j_call: TRBJ2-1
v_call: TRBV24-1
clone_size: many
d_call: TRBD2
cdr3_nt: TGTGCCACCAGCACCGGGACTAGCGGTATTAATGAGCAGTTCTTC
cdr3_aa: CATSTGTSGINEQFF

cdr3_length: 14
j_call: TRBJ2-3
v_call: TRBV12-3/TRBV12-4
clone_size: few
d_call: TRBD2
cdr3_nt: TGTGCCAGCAGTCCGGGACTAGCAGAAAATACGCAGTATTTT
cdr3_aa: CASSPGLAENTQYF

cdr3_length: 13
j_call: TRBJ1-5
v_call: TRBV5-1
clone_size: few
d_call: -
cdr3_nt: TGCGCCAGCAGCTTGGACCCCGGTCAGCCCCAGCATTTT
cdr3_aa: CASSLDPGQPQHF

cdr3_length: 16
j_call: TRBJ2-7
v_call: TRBV20-1
clone_size: -
d_call: TRBD2
cdr3_nt: TGCAGTGCTGCCGGGACTAGCGGGAGGGCCGGCGACGAGCAGTACTTC
cdr3_aa: CSAAGTSGRAGDEQYF

cdr3_length: 13
j_call: TRBJ2-7
v_call: TRBV20-1
clone_size: -
d_call: TRBD1
cdr3_nt: TGCAGTGCCGAGGACAGGGAAACCTACGAGCAGTACTTC
cdr3_aa: CSAEDRETYEQYF

cdr3_length: 13
j_call: TRBJ2-7
v_call: TRBV28
clone_size: many
d_call: -
cdr3_nt: TGTGCCAGCAGAGCCCAGGGAGTCTACGAGCAGTACTTC
cdr3_aa: CASRAQGVYEQYF

cdr3_length: 19
j_call: TRBJ1-1
v_call: TRBV18
clone_size: few
d_call: TRBD1
cdr3_nt: TGTGCCAGCTCACCAACCTTCGGGACAGGGGGCCCACAGAACACTGAAGCTTTCTTT
cdr3_aa: CASSPTFGTGGPQNTEAFF

cdr3_length: 14
j_call: TRBJ2-1
v_call: TRBV25-1
clone_size: few
d_call: TRBD2
cdr3_nt: TGTGCCAGCAGTGGAGGAGCGGGAGTCGATGAGCAGTTCTTC
cdr3_aa: CASSGGAGVDEQFF

cdr3_length: 14
j_call: TRBJ1-1
v_call: TRBV20-1
clone_size: many
d_call: TRBD1
cdr3_nt: TGCAGTGCTCTAGCCTTGACAGGGGGCACTGAAGCTTTCTTT
cdr3_aa: CSALALTGGTEAFF

cdr3_length: 15
j_call: TRBJ2-1
v_call: TRBV20-1
clone_size: -
d_call: -
cdr3_nt: TGCAGTGCCGGTAGGGCGGGGACGAACTACAATGAGCAGTTCTTC
cdr3_aa: CSAGRAGTNYNEQFF

cdr3_length: 18
j_call: TRBJ2-5
v_call: TRBV6-1
clone_size: -
d_call: TRBD1
cdr3_nt: TGTGCCAGCAGTGAATTTCGCCGGGACAGGATGAGTGAAGAGACCCAGTACTTC
cdr3_aa: CASSEFRRDRMSEETQYF

cdr3_length: 15
j_call: TRBJ2-1
v_call: TRBV25-1
clone_size: -
d_call: TRBD2
cdr3_nt: TGTGCCAGCAGGGCGAGAGCGGGAGGTTACAATGAGCAGTTCTTC
cdr3_aa: CASRARAGGYNEQFF